These 5 T cell receptor beta chains share one sample of origin, sequenced in a study of T cell repertoires in cytomegalovirus infection. A single record per CDR3 protein comes from TCRdb applying MiXCR to the reads. The data hold 650,000 to 900,000 distinct CDR3 sequences, with about 29% observed a single time. Their target antigens are unknown. Sequenced here: cultured CD8+ T cells from PBMCs, sampled from culture after CMV antigen stimulation. Every receptor here comes from a human donor in good health (CMV status not recorded). Some clones in this sample may be carry-over from other donors' samples.

This sequence joins TRBV7-9 and TRBJ2-1; D may be TRBD1 (6 bases). The CDR3 has 12 amino acids. Germline CDR1 and CDR2: SEHNR and FQNEAQ (reference sequence). Trimming left V 11 bases short and J 7 bases short, with 15 bases between. CDR3 nucleotides: TGTGCCTTGGGGACAAGGCGGAATGAGCAGTTCTTC. Translation: CALGTRRNEQFF.

V is TRBV27 and J is TRBJ2-3, with 9 bases lining up with TRBD2. CDR3 size: 16 residues. Germline CDR1 MNHEY, CDR2 SMNVEV (reference sequence). V shed 5 bases and J 5 bases; nucleotides not matched to a gene: 11. The CDR3 nucleotides read TGTGCCAGCAGTCCCCGCGGACTAGCGTCCATAGATACGCAGTATTTT. Amino acids: CASSPRGLASIDTQYF.

The table lists this clonotype with a few counts. The CDR3 DNA sequence: TGTGCCAGCAGCCCGCAAGGCGGGATAAATTCACCCCTCCACTTT. Its translation is CASSPQGGINSPLHF. The chain carries TRBV9 and TRBJ1-6, with unresolved D. The V gene lost 4 bases and the J gene lost 7 bases, with 15 bases spanning the gap. The CDR3 is made up of 15 amino acids. Germline V CDR1 and CDR2: SGDLS, YYNGEE.

This clonotype was counted between two and nine times. The V gene is TRBV7-9, the J gene TRBJ2-1, with TRBD2 identical over 12 bases. CDR1 and CDR2 from the germline V gene are SEHNR and FQNEAQ (reference sequence). This CDR3 comprises 18 residues. The J segment lost 0 bases and the V segment lost 6 bases, leaving 9 bases of the junction unmatched. The CDR3, as DNA: TGTGCCAGCAGGCCTACTAGCGGGGGGTATCGCTCCTACAATGAGCAGTTCTTC. Its translation: CASRPTSGGYRSYNEQFF.

In its sample, this clonotype was seen a few times. This chain uses TRBV6-6 with TRBJ2-1; perhaps TRBD2 as D (6 bases). V gave up 2 bases and J gave up 0 bases, with 8 bases separating them. Germline V CDR1 and CDR2: MNHNY, SVGAGI (reference sequence). This CDR3 has 15 residues. For the CDR3, the DNA is TGTGCCAGCAGTTACGCGGGAAGCTCCTACAATGAGCAGTTCTTC. Protein sequence: CASSYAGSSYNEQFF.